Presented here are 27 T cell receptor beta chains from one specimen sequenced in a study of PD-1 blockade in classical Hodgkin lymphoma. Profiled with immunoSEQ multiplex PCR; TCRdb holds only in-frame clones, not every one. The table includes roughly 50,000 clones, around 89% detected once. Regarding time point: cycle 4 day 1 (C4D1), after about 6 weeks of nivolumab. Each and every patient relapsed after autologous stem cell transplantation, and patients got differing brentuximab vedotin exposure. Specimen: peripheral blood mononuclear cells (PBMCs), collected before the fourth cycle of nivolumab. The receptor set was obtained from a human donor with classical Hodgkin lymphoma.

This chain joins TRBV9 and TRBJ1-2; a weak D match, TRBD1 (6 bases). The CDR3 extends over 18 amino acids. Between the trimmed V and J ends, which lost 2 bases and 4 bases, there was a span of 24 bases. Germline CDR1 and CDR2: SGDLS and YYNGEE. The DNA for the CDR3 is TGTGCCAGCAGCGTCGGGACACCGCTCAATGTCGGGGGCTATGGCTACACCTTC. Translated, it gives CASSVGTPLNVGGYGYTF.

The V call is TRBV15, the J call TRBJ2-3; 12 nucleotides match TRBD2. The CDR3 totals 16 residues. The ends lost 0 bases at V and 4 bases at J; junction bases unmatched: 2. The germline V gene has CDR1 LNHNV and CDR2 YYDKDF (reference sequence). The CDR3 nucleotides read TGTGCCACCAGCAGAGAAGGACTAGCGGGATCAGATACGCAGTATTTT. It translates to CATSREGLAGSDTQYF. The full variable domain, rest sourced from reference TRBV15 and TRBJ2-3, is DAMVIQNPRYQVTQFGKPVTLSCSQTLNHNVMYWYQQKSSQAPKLLFHYYDKDFNNEADTPDNFQSRRPNTSFCFLDIRSPGLGDTAMYLCATSREGLAGSDTQYFGPGTRLTVL.

The rearrangement links TRBV6-1 to TRBJ1-2, with D hard to call. Trimming removed 7 bases at V and 8 bases at J, with 20 bases between. Germline CDR1 is MNHNS and CDR2 is SASEGT. This CDR3 has 14 amino acids. In DNA form, the CDR3 reads TGTGCCAGCAATCTACGGCCAGACTTCCCCGGCTACACCTTC. Translated, it gives CASNLRPDFPGYTF.

The chain has TRBV27 and TRBJ1-2; D gene ambiguous. Trimming took off 6 bases at V and 2 bases at J, with 10 bases between the two ends. The CDR3 consists of 13 residues. CDR1 and CDR2 from the germline V gene are MNHEY and SMNVEV (reference sequence). DNA of the CDR3: TGTGCCAGCAGGAGGACGGGGAACTATGGCTACACCTTC. It translates to CASRRTGNYGYTF.

The J gene is TRBJ2-1, the V gene TRBV4-1; possibly TRBD1 for D (5 bases). The CDR3 is 17 residues long. Germline V gene lookup returns CDR1 MGHRA and CDR2 YSYEKL. With 1 base removed from V and 8 bases from J, the gap between germline ends came to 21 bases. The CDR3 here is CASSQVDMGFSRDEQFF. The CDR3 DNA is TGCGCCAGCAGCCAAGTCGATATGGGGTTCAGCAGGGATGAGCAGTTCTTC.

The chain recombines TRBV19 with TRBJ1-2; unclear D gene. The germline gives CDR1 LNHDA, CDR2 SQIVND (reference sequence). With 3 bases removed from V and 5 bases from J, the gap between germline ends came to 13 bases. This CDR3 spans 14 amino acids. The CDR3 reads CASSIRQPLYGYTF. The CDR3 bases are TGTGCCAGTAGTATCCGCCAGCCGCTATATGGCTACACCTTC. Looking up the rest from reference TRBV19 and TRBJ1-2 gives the full variable domain: DGGITQSPKYLFRKEGQNVTLSCEQNLNHDAMYWYRQDPGQGLRLIYYSQIVNDFQKGDIAEGYSVSREKKESFPLTVTSAQKNPTAFYLCASSIRQPLYGYTFGSGTRLTVV.

This clone was picked up one time. The chain couples TRBV27 to TRBJ2-7; D may be TRBD1 (5 bases). The ends were cut back, 8 bases at V and 3 bases at J, with 20 bases in the middle. CDR1 and CDR2 (germline): MNHEY, SMNVEV (reference sequence). The CDR3 is 15 amino acids. The CDR3 DNA reads TGTGCCAGCTCCCCCAGGTGGGCCAGGGACTACGAGCAGTACTTC. Its protein product is CASSPRWARDYEQYF.

This chain links TRBV15 with TRBJ1-2; a possible D gene is TRBD1 (5 bases). Germline assignment: CDR1 LNHNV and CDR2 YYDKDF (reference sequence). CDR3 size: 16 residues. The V and J ends lost 0 bases and 2 bases respectively, with 13 bases between them. DNA of the CDR3: TGTGCCACCAGCAGAGATCCCAGGGCCCCGAACTATGGCTACACCTTC. Its translation: CATSRDPRAPNYGYTF.

This clone was detected only once. The V gene is TRBV7-9, the J gene TRBJ2-7; TRBD2 is a possible D gene (6 bases). The CDR3 is 14 residues long. Germline CDR1 is SEHNR and CDR2 is FQNEAQ (reference sequence). The ends were cut back, 3 bases at V and 5 bases at J, with 14 bases in the middle. The CDR3 DNA follows: TGTGCCAGCAGCTTGCGGGACGTGGGCCACGAGCAGTACTTC. Amino acids: CASSLRDVGHEQYF.

The V and J genes are TRBV15 and TRBJ1-5; D gene unclear. V lost 0 bases to trimming and J lost 2 bases, with 5 bases between them. CDR1 and CDR2 from the germline V gene are LNHNV and YYDKDF (reference sequence). This CDR3 region has 14 residues. The CDR3, as DNA: TGTGCCACCAGCAGAGATCCAGGCAATCAGCCCCAGCATTTT. This codes for CATSRDPGNQPQHF.

V usage is TRBV5-1 and J usage is TRBJ2-2; D is unclear. V dropped 6 bases and J dropped 1 base, with 10 bases sitting between them. Germline CDR1 and CDR2: SGHRS and YFSETQ. CDR3 length: 14 residues. The DNA of the CDR3 is TGCGCCAGCACCCTAGGTATGAACACCGGGGAGCTGTTTTTT. It specifies CASTLGMNTGELFF. Full variable domain (outside the CDR3, taken from reference TRBV5-1 and TRBJ2-2): KAGVTQTPRYLIKTRGQQVTLSCSPISGHRSVSWYQQTPGQGLQFLFEYFSETQRNKGNFPGRFSGRQFSNSRSEMNVSTLELGDSALYLCASTLGMNTGELFFGEGSRLTVL.

This chain uses TRBV6-5 with TRBJ2-5, with TRBD2 matching 7 bases. V dropped 2 bases and J dropped 3; count of bases not matched to a gene: 6. Germline CDR1 MNHEY, CDR2 SVGAGI. CDR3 size: 15 residues. In DNA form, the CDR3 reads TGTGCCAGCAGTTACGGGCTAGCGGAGGAAGAGACCCAGTACTTC. Protein product: CASSYGLAEEETQYF.

This chain links TRBV11-2 with TRBJ2-3, with D perhaps TRBD1 (5 bases). CDR3 length: 16 amino acids. Germline V gene data show CDR1 as SGHAT and CDR2 as FQNNGV. V was cut by 4 bases and J by 1 base, with 15 bases left in between. CDR3 sequence: CASSSRWGAGTDTQYF. The CDR3 DNA sequence: TGTGCCAGCAGCTCCCGGTGGGGCGCGGGCACAGATACGCAGTATTTT.

In this sample, this clone turned up once. The chain uses TRBV9 and TRBJ2-7, with TRBD1 matching over 8 bases. Trimming removed 0 bases from V and 4 bases from J; junction bases left unmatched: 6. CDR3 length: 15 amino acids. Germline CDR1 is SGDLS and CDR2 is YYNGEE. The CDR3 sequence is CASSVGAGGTYEQYF. DNA for the CDR3: TGTGCCAGCAGCGTAGGGGCAGGGGGCACGTACGAGCAGTACTTC. Supplemented by reference TRBV9 and TRBJ2-7, the full variable domain reads DSGVTQTPKHLITATGQRVTLRCSPRSGDLSVYWYQQSLDQGLQFLIQYYNGEERAKGNILERFSAQQFPDLHSELNLSSLELGDSALYFCASSVGAGGTYEQYFGPGTRLTVT.

The chain is built from TRBV5-1 and TRBJ2-7; 11 positions agree with TRBD2. Looked up from germline, CDR1 is SGHRS and CDR2 is YFSETQ. V dropped 5 bases and J dropped 4; count of bases not matched to a gene: 8. The CDR3 spans 15 residues. The CDR3 loop is CASRISGTSGYEQYF. As DNA, the CDR3 is TGCGCCAGCAGAATATCCGGGACTAGCGGTTACGAGCAGTACTTC.

The genes are TRBV7-3 and TRBJ2-3; 8 bases are shared with TRBD1. Germline V CDR1 and CDR2: SGHTA, FQGTGA. V was pared by 9 bases and J by 5 bases, with 4 bases of the junction left unmatched. The CDR3 runs to 12 residues. CDR3 in amino acids: CASGQGGDTQYF. CDR3 nucleotide sequence: TGTGCCAGTGGACAGGGAGGAGATACGCAGTATTTT. Drawing the rest from reference TRBV7-3 and TRBJ2-3, the complete variable domain is GAGVSQTPSNKVTEKGKYVELRCDPISGHTALYWYRQSLGQGPEFLIYFQGTGAADDSGLPNDRFFAVRPEGSVSTLKIQRTERGDSAVYLCASGQGGDTQYFGPGTRLTVL.

This clone has just one count. This chain connects TRBV27 to TRBJ2-7; D might be TRBD1 or TRBD2, each matching 6 bases. V shed 0 bases and J shed 5 bases, with 14 bases lying between them. The CDR3 is 15 residues long. Germline assignment: CDR1 MNHEY and CDR2 SMNVEV (reference sequence). The CDR3 DNA is TGTGCCAGCAGTTTATCGGTATATAGGGGGGACGAGCAGTACTTC. This encodes CASSLSVYRGDEQYF.

This clone was picked up one time. The chain links TRBV10-2 to TRBJ2-1, with a tentative D call TRBD2 (5 bases). V shed 7 bases and J shed 0 bases, with 10 bases lying between them. CDR3 length: 14 amino acids. Germline values: CDR1 WSHSY, CDR2 SAAADI. In DNA, the CDR3 is TGCGCCAGCACAGCGGTGAGCTCCTACAATGAGCAGTTCTTC. This encodes CASTAVSSYNEQFF.

This clone was observed a few times. The CDR3 loop is CASSLILEASGYNEQFF. CDR3 nucleotides: TGTGCCAGCAGCTTAATCCTAGAGGCTAGCGGCTACAATGAGCAGTTCTTC. V usage is TRBV11-2 and J usage is TRBJ2-1; 7 bases map to TRBD2. The CDR3 has 17 amino acids. Losses at the gene ends were 2 bases for V and 3 bases for J; bases not matched to a gene: 10. Germline V CDR1 and CDR2: SGHAT, FQNNGV.

The chain employs TRBV9 and TRBJ1-1; D perhaps matches TRBD1 (5 bases). Trimming removed 3 bases from V and 2 bases from J, with 14 bases in between. The CDR3 runs 15 residues. Germline V gives CDR1 SGDLS, CDR2 YYNGEE. The CDR3 region has the DNA TGTGCCAGCAGCGGGACGGGGGTCCACAACACTGAAGCTTTCTTT. It encodes CASSGTGVHNTEAFF.

The rearrangement joins TRBV28 to TRBJ1-1; 9 nucleotides line up with TRBD1. Germline CDR1 MDHEN, CDR2 SYDVKM. This CDR3 contains 14 residues. V lost 6 bases and J lost 7; bases outside the gene matches: 9. In DNA, the CDR3 is TGTGCCAGCAGCGGAGGGACAGGGTCCTGTGAAGCTTTCTTT. Its protein product is CASSGGTGSCEAFF. Full variable domain (outside the CDR3, taken from reference TRBV28 and TRBJ1-1): DVKVTQSSRYLVKRTGEKVFLECVQDMDHENMFWYRQDPGLGLRLIYFSYDVKMKEKGDIPEGYSVSREKKERFSLILESASTNQTSMYLCASSGGTGSCEAFFGQGTRLTVV.

This chain joins TRBV7-6 and TRBJ2-1; 14 nucleotides align to TRBD2. The CDR3 covers 16 residues. Germline V gives CDR1 SGHVS, CDR2 FNYEAQ. V was pared by 4 bases and J by 9 bases, with 8 bases of the junction left unmatched. This CDR3 is CASSYPGTSGSGEQFF. The CDR3, as DNA: TGTGCCAGCAGCTACCCAGGGACTAGCGGGAGCGGTGAGCAGTTCTTC. Combining the CDR3 with reference TRBV7-6 and TRBJ2-1 gives the whole variable domain GAGVSQSPRYKVTKRGQDVALRCDPISGHVSLYWYRQALGQGPEFLTYFNYEAQQDKSGLPNDRFSAERPEGSISTLTIQRTEQRDSAMYRCASSYPGTSGSGEQFFGPGTRLTVL.

This rearrangement joins TRBV4-2 to TRBJ2-7, with 10 bases matching TRBD2. J gave up 3 bases and V 1 base, and 6 bases lay outside the gene matches. The CDR3 is made up of 16 amino acids. Germline V CDR1 and CDR2: LGHNA, YNFKEQ. CDR3 amino acids: CASSQGGLAGVYEQYF. The CDR3 bases are TGTGCCAGCAGCCAAGGTGGGCTAGCGGGAGTCTACGAGCAGTACTTC.

This chain links TRBV5-1 with TRBJ2-5; the match to TRBD2 covers 8 bases. The CDR3 is made up of 15 amino acids. V lost 4 bases, J lost 5 bases, and 10 bases stayed unmatched. Germline-derived CDR1 and CDR2 are SGHRS and YFSETQ. CDR3 sequence: CASSQAGDTLETQYF. CDR3 bases: TGCGCCAGCAGCCAAGCGGGAGACACGTTGGAGACCCAGTACTTC.

The chain carries TRBV19 and TRBJ2-3; possibly TRBD1 for D (5 bases). Trimming left V 1 base short and J 2 bases short, with 13 bases between. The CDR3 loop spans 16 amino acids. Germline V gene sequence: CDR1 LNHDA, CDR2 SQIVND (reference sequence). The CDR3 region has the DNA TGTGCCAGTAGTATAGTTGCAGGGCCCTACACAGATACGCAGTATTTT. The encoded protein is CASSIVAGPYTDTQYF.

The V gene is TRBV19, the J gene TRBJ2-1, with D tentatively TRBD2 (5 bases). The CDR3 runs 14 residues. The V end lost 7 bases, the J end lost 6 bases, and 16 bases lay between the germline ends. Per germline, CDR1 LNHDA and CDR2 SQIVND (reference sequence). Here the CDR3 reads CASIPSLPTNEQFF. In DNA, the CDR3 is TGTGCCAGTATTCCTAGCCTGCCCACCAATGAGCAGTTCTTC. The full variable domain, completed using reference TRBV19 and TRBJ2-1, is DGGITQSPKYLFRKEGQNVTLSCEQNLNHDAMYWYRQDPGQGLRLIYYSQIVNDFQKGDIAEGYSVSREKKESFPLTVTSAQKNPTAFYLCASIPSLPTNEQFFGPGTRLTVL.

The chain employs TRBV6-6 and TRBJ2-7, with TRBD2 matching over 8 bases. The V gene's germline CDR1 is MNHNY and CDR2 SVGAGI (reference sequence). Trimming cost V 2 bases and J 0 bases; bases outside gene matches: 3. This CDR3 comprises 15 residues. The CDR3 loop reads CASSYSGTSSYEQYF. For the CDR3, the DNA is TGTGCCAGCAGTTACAGTGGGACTAGCTCCTACGAGCAGTACTTC.